Below, one TCR beta chain is given with its context. TCRdb keeps only in-frame clones here, not all; method: immunoSEQ multiplex PCR. The sample shows 65,000 to 95,000 clones, 92% of them seen only once. The CDR3 loop spans 14 amino acids. Per germline, CDR1 SGHTA and CDR2 FQGNSA. The junction had 2 bases not matched to a gene; V was cut back by 1 base and J by 3 bases. The data were obtained in a study of OX40 agonist ivuxolimab in advanced cancers. In the study overall: An agonistic human IgG2 monoclonal antibody against OX40 (CD134) was given.

This specimen consisted of CD4+ or CD8+ T cells sorted from blood, obtained in a trial of the OX40 agonist ivuxolimab. This TCR derives from an adult with an advanced solid tumor such as melanoma, head and neck, liver or kidney cancer. The V gene is TRBV7-2, the J gene TRBJ2-5; TRBD1 aligns across 7 bases. CDR3 region: CASSLEQGKETQYF. The CDR3 DNA follows: TGTGCCAGCAGCTTAGAACAGGGGAAAGAGACCCAGTACTTC.